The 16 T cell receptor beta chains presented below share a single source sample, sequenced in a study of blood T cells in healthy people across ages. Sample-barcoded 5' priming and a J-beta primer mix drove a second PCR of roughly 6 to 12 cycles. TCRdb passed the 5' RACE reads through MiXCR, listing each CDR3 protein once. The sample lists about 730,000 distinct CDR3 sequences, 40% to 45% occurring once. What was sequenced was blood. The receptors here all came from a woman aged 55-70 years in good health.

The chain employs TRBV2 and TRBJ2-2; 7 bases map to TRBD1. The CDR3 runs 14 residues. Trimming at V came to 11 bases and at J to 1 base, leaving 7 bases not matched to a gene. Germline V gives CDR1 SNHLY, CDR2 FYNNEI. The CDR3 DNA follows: TGTGCCGTCGGGCGACAGGGGAACACCGGGGAGCTGTTTTTT. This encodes CAVGRQGNTGELFF. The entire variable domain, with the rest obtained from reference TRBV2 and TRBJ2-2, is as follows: EPEVTQTPSHQVTQMGQEVILRCVPISNHLYFYWYRQILGQKVEFLVSFYNNEISEKSEIFDDQFSVERPDGSNFTLKIRSTKLEDSAMYFCAVGRQGNTGELFFGEGSRLTVL.

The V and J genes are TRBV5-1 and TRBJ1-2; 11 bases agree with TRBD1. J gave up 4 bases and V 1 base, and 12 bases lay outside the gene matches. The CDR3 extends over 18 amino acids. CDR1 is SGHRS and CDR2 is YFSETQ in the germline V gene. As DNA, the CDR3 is TGCGCCAGCAGCTTGTCAACAAGACCGGGACAGGGGGGCTATGGCTACACCTTC. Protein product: CASSLSTRPGQGGYGYTF.

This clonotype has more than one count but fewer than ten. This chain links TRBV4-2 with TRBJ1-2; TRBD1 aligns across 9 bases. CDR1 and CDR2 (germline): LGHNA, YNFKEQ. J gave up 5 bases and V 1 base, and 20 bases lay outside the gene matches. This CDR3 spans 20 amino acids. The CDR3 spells CASSQVGALIGQGQKYGYTF. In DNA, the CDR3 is TGTGCCAGCAGCCAAGTTGGGGCCCTTATAGGACAGGGGCAGAAGTATGGCTACACCTTC.

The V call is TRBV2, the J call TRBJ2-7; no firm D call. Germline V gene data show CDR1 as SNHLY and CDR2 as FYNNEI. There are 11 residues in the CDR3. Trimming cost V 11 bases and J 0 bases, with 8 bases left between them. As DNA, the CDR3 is TGTGCCGGCACTTACTCCTACGAGCAGTACTTC. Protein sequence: CAGTYSYEQYF.

CDR3 loop: CSGSGPTEAFF. For the CDR3, the DNA is TGCAGTGGTTCGGGGCCGACTGAAGCTTTCTTT. V gene TRBV20-1 combines with J gene TRBJ1-1; perhaps TRBD1 as D (5 bases). Germline CDR1 DFQATT, CDR2 SNEGSKA (reference sequence). CDR3 size: 11 residues. Trimming took 7 bases from V and 5 from J, leaving 11 bases between them.

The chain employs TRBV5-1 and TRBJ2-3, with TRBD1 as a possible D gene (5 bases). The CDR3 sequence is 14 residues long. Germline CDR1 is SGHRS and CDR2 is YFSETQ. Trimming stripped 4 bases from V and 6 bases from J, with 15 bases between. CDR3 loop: CASSVAGSSDTQYF. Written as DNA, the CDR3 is TGCGCCAGCAGCGTGGCAGGGTCGTCGGATACGCAGTATTTT.

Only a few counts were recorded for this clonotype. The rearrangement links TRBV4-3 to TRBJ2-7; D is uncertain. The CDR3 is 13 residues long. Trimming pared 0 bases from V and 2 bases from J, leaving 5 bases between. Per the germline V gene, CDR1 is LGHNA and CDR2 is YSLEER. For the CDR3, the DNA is TGCGCCAGCAGCCAAGAGGTAGCCTACGAGCAGTACTTC. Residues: CASSQEVAYEQYF.

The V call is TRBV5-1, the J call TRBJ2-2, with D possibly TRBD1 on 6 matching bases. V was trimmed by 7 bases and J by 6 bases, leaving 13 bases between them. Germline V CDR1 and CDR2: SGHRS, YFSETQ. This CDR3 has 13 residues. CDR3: CASGTGLAGELFF. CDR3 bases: TGCGCCAGCGGAACAGGGTTGGCCGGGGAGCTGTTTTTT.

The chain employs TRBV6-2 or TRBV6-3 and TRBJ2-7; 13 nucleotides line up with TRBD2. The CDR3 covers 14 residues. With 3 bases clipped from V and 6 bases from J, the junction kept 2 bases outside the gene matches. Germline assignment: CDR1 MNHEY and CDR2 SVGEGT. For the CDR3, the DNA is TGTGCCAGCAGTTATGGACTAGCGGGAGTCGAGCAGTACTTC. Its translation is CASSYGLAGVEQYF.

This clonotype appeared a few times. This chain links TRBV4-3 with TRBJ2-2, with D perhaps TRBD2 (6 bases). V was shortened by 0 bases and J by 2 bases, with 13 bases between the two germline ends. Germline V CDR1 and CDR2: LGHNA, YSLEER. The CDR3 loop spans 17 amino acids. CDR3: CASSQDWASVNTGELFF. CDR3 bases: TGCGCCAGCAGCCAAGACTGGGCTAGCGTTAACACCGGGGAGCTGTTTTTT.

CDR3 coding DNA: TGTGCCATCAGTGAGGTTAGCGGGGCCGCCTACGAGCAGTACTTC. Amino acid sequence: CAISEVSGAAYEQYF. The chain uses TRBV10-3 and TRBJ2-7; TRBD2 matches 8 bases. Looked up from germline, CDR1 is ENHRY and CDR2 is SYGVKD. The V and J ends lost 2 bases and 2 bases, in that order; junction bases with no gene match: 5. This CDR3 contains 15 residues.

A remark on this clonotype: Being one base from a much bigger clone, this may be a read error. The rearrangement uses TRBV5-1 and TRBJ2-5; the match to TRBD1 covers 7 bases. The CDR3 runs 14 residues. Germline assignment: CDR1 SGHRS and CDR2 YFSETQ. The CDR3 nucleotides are TGCGCCAGCAGCCCTCAGGGGGATCAAGAGACCCGGTACTTC. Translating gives CASSPQGDQETRYF. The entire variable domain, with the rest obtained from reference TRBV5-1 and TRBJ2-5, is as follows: KAGVTQTPRYLIKTRGQQVTLSCSPISGHRSVSWYQQTPGQGLQFLFEYFSETQRNKGNFPGRFSGRQFSNSRSEMNVSTLELGDSALYLCASSPQGDQETRYFGPGTRLLVL.

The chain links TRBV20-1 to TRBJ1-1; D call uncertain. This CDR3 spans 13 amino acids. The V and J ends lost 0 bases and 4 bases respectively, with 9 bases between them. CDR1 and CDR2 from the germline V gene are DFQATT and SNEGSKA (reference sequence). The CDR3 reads CSARDWMRTEAFF. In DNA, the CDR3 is TGCAGTGCTAGAGATTGGATGCGCACTGAAGCTTTCTTT.

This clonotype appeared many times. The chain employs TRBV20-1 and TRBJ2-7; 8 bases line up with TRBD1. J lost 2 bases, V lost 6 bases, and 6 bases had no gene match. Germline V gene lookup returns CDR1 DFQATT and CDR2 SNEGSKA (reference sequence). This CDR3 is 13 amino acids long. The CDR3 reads CSAGPGQAYEQYF. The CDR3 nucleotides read TGCAGTGCGGGTCCGGGACAGGCCTACGAGCAGTACTTC.

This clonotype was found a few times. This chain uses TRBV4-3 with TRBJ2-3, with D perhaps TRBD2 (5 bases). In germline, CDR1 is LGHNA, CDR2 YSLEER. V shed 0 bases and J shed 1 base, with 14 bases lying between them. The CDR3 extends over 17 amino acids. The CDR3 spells CASSQDPGRAGTDTQYF. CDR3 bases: TGCGCCAGCAGCCAAGACCCCGGACGAGCGGGCACAGATACGCAGTATTTT.

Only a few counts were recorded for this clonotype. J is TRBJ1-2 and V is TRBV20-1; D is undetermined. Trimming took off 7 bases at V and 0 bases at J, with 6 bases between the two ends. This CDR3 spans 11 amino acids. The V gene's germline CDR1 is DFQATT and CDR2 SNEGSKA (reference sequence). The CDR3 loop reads CSELSNYGYTF. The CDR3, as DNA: TGCAGTGAGCTCTCTAACTATGGCTACACCTTC.